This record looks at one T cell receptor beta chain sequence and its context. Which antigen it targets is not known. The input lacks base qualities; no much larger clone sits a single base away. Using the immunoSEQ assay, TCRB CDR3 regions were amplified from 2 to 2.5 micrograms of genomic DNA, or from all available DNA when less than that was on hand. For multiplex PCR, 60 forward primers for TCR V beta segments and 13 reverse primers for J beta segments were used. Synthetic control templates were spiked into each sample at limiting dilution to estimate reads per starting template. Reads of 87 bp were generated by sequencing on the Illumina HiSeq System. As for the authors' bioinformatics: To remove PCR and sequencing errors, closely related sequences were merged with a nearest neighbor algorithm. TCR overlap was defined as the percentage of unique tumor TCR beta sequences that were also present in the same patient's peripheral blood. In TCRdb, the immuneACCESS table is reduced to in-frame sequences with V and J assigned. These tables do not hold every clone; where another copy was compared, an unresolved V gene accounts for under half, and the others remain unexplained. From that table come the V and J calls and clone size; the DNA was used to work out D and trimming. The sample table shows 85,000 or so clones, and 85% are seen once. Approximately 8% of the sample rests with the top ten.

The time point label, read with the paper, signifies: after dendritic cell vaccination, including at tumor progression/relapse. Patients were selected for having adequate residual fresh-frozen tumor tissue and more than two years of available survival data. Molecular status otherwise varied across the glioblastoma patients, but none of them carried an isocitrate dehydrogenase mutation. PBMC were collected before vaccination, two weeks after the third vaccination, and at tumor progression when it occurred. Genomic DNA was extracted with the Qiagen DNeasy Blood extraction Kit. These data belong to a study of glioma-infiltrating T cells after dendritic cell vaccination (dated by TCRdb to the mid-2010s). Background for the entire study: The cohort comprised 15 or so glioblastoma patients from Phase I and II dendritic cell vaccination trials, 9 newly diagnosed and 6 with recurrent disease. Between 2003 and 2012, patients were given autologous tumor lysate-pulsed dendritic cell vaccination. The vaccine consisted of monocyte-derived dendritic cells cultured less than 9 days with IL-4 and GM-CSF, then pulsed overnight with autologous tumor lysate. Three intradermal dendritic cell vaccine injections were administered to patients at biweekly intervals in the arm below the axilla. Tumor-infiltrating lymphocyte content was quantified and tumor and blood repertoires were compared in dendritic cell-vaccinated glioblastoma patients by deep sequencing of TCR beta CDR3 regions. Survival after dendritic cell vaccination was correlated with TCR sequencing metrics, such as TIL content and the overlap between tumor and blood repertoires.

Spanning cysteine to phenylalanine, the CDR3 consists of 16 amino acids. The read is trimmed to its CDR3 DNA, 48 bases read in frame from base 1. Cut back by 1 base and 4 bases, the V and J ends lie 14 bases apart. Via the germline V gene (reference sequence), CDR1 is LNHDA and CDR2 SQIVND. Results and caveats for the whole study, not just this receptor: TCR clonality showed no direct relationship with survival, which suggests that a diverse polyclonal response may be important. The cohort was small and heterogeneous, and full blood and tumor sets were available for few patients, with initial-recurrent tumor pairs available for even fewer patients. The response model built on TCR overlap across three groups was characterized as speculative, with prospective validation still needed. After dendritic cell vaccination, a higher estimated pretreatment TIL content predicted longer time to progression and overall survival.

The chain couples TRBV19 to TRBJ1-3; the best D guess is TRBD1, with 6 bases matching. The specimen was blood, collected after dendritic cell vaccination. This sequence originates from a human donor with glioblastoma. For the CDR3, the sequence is CASSIVSGGFGNTIYF. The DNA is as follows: TGTGCCAGTAGTATAGTAAGCGGGGGCTTCGGAAACACCATATATTTT.